The next 10 T cell receptor beta chains were all read from a single sample in a study of radiation and T cells in renal cell carcinoma. This sample's time point: blood 4 weeks post-SBRT, at nephrectomy. Indicated treatment: 15 Gy SBRT to primary tumor, nephrectomy 4 weeks later. This table comes from immunoSEQ multiplex PCR, and its TCRdb copy is limited to in-frame clones, with some not included. The data show about 73,000 clones, 70% to 90% seen once. The starting material was blood, obtained from a patient whose treatment included radiotherapy and nephrectomy. The receptors shown here come from a woman in her sixties or seventies with renal cell carcinoma.

This chain connects TRBV28 to TRBJ1-2; 8 bases are shared with TRBD1. Germline values: CDR1 MDHEN, CDR2 SYDVKM. With 1 base clipped from V and 6 bases from J, the junction kept 1 base outside the gene matches. The CDR3 loop spans 13 amino acids. The CDR3, as DNA: TGTGCCAGCAGTTTATCAGGGGGCGATGGCTACACCTTC. It translates to CASSLSGGDGYTF.

This chain uses TRBV28 with TRBJ2-5; TRBD1 aligns across 7 bases. This CDR3 comprises 14 residues. Germline V lookup: CDR1 MDHEN, CDR2 SYDVKM. V was pared by 3 bases and J by 3 bases, with 4 bases of the junction left unmatched. The CDR3 nucleotides read TGTGCCAGCAGTTTCGGGCAGGGGGAAGAGACCCAGTACTTC. Translated, it gives CASSFGQGEETQYF.

This rearrangement joins TRBV6-5 to TRBJ1-2; D ambiguous. V was clipped by 4 bases and J by 5 bases, with 11 bases between them. The CDR3 runs 13 residues. Germline CDR1 reads MNHEY; CDR2 reads SVGAGI. CDR3 nucleotide sequence: TGTGCCAGCAGTTCAGAGGGCGGGTATGGCTACACCTTC. Protein product: CASSSEGGYGYTF.

This clone has a handful of counts. The CDR3: CASSDGEQYF. CDR3 DNA: TGTGCCAGCAGTGATGGCGAGCAGTACTTC. The chain carries TRBV2 and TRBJ2-7; D not certain. This CDR3 is 10 amino acids long. V dropped 3 bases and J dropped 6 bases, with 3 bases sitting between them. The V gene's germline CDR1 is SNHLY and CDR2 FYNNEI.

The chain links TRBV6-6 to TRBJ1-2; D is undetermined. Trimming cost V 8 bases and J 4 bases, with 8 bases left between them. This CDR3 has 11 residues. Per the germline V gene, CDR1 is MNHNY and CDR2 is SVGAGI (reference sequence). CDR3 amino acids: CASRTAYGYTF. CDR3 nucleotides: TGTGCCAGCCGTACAGCCTATGGCTACACCTTC.

This clone is medium-sized. The chain combines TRBV19 with TRBJ2-3; D not resolved. Trimming stripped 8 bases from V and 6 bases from J, with 9 bases between. The CDR3 sequence is 11 residues long. Looked up from germline, CDR1 is LNHDA and CDR2 is SQIVND (reference sequence). The CDR3 region is CASAYGDTQYF. The CDR3 bases are TGTGCCAGTGCATACGGGGATACGCAGTATTTT.

This chain uses TRBV7-9 with TRBJ1-1; D unclear. The CDR3 is 15 residues long. The V gene lost 5 bases and the J gene lost 0 bases, with 13 bases spanning the gap. Per the germline V gene, CDR1 is SEHNR and CDR2 is FQNEAQ (reference sequence). CDR3 protein: CASSPSTDMNTEAFF. The CDR3 DNA is TGTGCCAGCAGCCCGTCGACGGATATGAACACTGAAGCTTTCTTT.

V and J are TRBV5-1 and TRBJ2-1; TRBD1 is a possible D gene (5 bases). Per germline, CDR1 SGHRS and CDR2 YFSETQ. V was clipped by 7 bases and J by 3 bases, with 29 bases between them. There are 19 residues in the CDR3. CDR3 sequence reads: CASGHPTERKGLNYNEQFF. The CDR3 coding sequence is TGCGCCAGCGGTCATCCAACCGAGAGGAAGGGGCTTAACTACAATGAGCAGTTCTTC.

This sequence joins TRBV7-9 and TRBJ1-1, with D perhaps TRBD1 (5 bases). Germline assignment: CDR1 SEHNR and CDR2 FQNEAQ (reference sequence). The CDR3 is 16 residues long. V dropped 4 bases and J dropped 4 bases, with 19 bases sitting between them. In DNA, the CDR3 is TGTGCCAGCAGCTCCTTCCAGGGTGTCGGGAGCACTGAAGCTTTCTTT. It translates to CASSSFQGVGSTEAFF.

The V gene is TRBV5-1, the J gene TRBJ2-5, with D possibly being TRBD2 (5 bases). V was trimmed by 6 bases and J by 4 bases, leaving 16 bases between them. The V gene's germline CDR1 is SGHRS and CDR2 YFSETQ. The CDR3 runs 14 residues. The CDR3: CASNPLGKGETQYF. The CDR3 region has the DNA TGCGCCAGCAACCCCCTCGGGAAGGGAGAGACCCAGTACTTC.